The rows below give T cell receptor beta chains drawn from one sample of a study of early T cells in non-severe SARS-CoV-2 infection. TCRdb itself ran the 5' RACE reads through MiXCR, one entry per CDR3 protein. Here the sample spans tens of thousands of distinct CDR3 sequences, about 5.3% being singletons. The material was whole blood, obtained at baseline. These receptors were obtained from an adult who was a healthcare worker with PCR-confirmed SARS-CoV-2 infection or an uninfected control (not recorded which). Both conserved end residues are trimmed from each CDR3.

V gene	J gene	CDR3 length	CDR3 protein
TRBV20-1	TRBJ2-1	13	SARDAGIDYNEQF
TRBV11-2	TRBJ2-7	11	ASSLQGSYEQY
TRBV5-5	TRBJ2-7	11	ASSPDRGYEQY
TRBV4-1	TRBJ2-1	11	ASSQDPGGEQF
TRBV10-3	TRBJ1-1	13	AISEREEVNTEAF
TRBV29-1	TRBJ2-3	9	SVWGGDTQY
TRBV20-1	TRBJ1-2	12	SAQGTGDNYGYT
TRBV14	TRBJ2-7	13	ASSPNRGVFHEQY
TRBV30	TRBJ2-1	10	ARGRSYNEQF
TRBV11-2	TRBJ2-1	14	ASSSSRGSSYNEQF
TRBV20-1	TRBJ1-5	10	SARTSNQPQH
TRBV28	TRBJ2-3	14	ASSLTTTFSTDTQY
TRBV7-3	TRBJ1-1	13	ASSPTGGGDTEAF
TRBV7-7	TRBJ2-1	13	ASSPYRGGYNEQF
TRBV29-1	TRBJ2-3	13	SASILAAETDTQY
TRBV3-1	TRBJ2-2	15	ASSQGLAASNTGELF
TRBV12-3/TRBV12-4	TRBJ2-3	15	ASSLWDSGYDTDTQY
TRBV20-1	TRBJ2-7	11	SASGTSVYEQY
TRBV18	TRBJ2-3	11	ASSPASTDTQY
TRBV7-9	TRBJ2-3	12	ASTPRVSTDTQY
TRBV7-7	TRBJ2-5	12	ASSLSGGVETQY
TRBV29-1	TRBJ1-2	11	SVDISGNGGYT
TRBV5-1	TRBJ2-5	10	ASSTDQETQY